This is a list of T cell receptor beta chains from one sample in a study of T cells in Graves' hyperthyroidism and ophthalmopathy. TCRdb re-called the multiplex PCR reads with MiXCR, one entry per CDR3 protein. The repertoire consists of about 250,000 distinct CDR3 sequences, with roughly 22% occurring once and the leading ten covering 35% to 40%. Material for sequencing was blood. The receptors shown here come from a woman aged 40 to 50 with Graves' ophthalmopathy. Each CDR3 is given with its conserved first and last residue. D genes are given only for firm matches. Clone size is stated in some rows and not others, as once, few, many or a class when expanded.

TRBV10-3	TRBJ2-1	.	many	TGTGCCATCAGTGAGTCGAGGAGTGATTCCTACAATGAGCAGTTCTTC	CAISESRSDSYNEQFF
TRBV12-3/TRBV12-4	TRBJ2-5	TRBD2	few	TGTGCCAGCAGTTCTACTAGCGGGAGGGCCGGAGTAGGGGAGACCCAGTACTTC	CASSSTSGRAGVGETQYF
TRBV28	TRBJ2-7	.	many	TGTGCCAGCAGTTTATGGGGGGAGAAACGCGAGCAGTACTTC	CASSLWGEKREQYF
TRBV6-2/TRBV6-3	TRBJ2-7	.	.	TGTGCCAGCAGTTACCGGGCAGCTGAGCAGTACTTC	CASSYRAAEQYF
TRBV6-1	TRBJ1-2	TRBD1	.	TGTGCCAGCAGGTGGGACAGTCAGTTCTATGGCTACACCTTC	CASRWDSQFYGYTF
TRBV19	TRBJ1-5	TRBD1	many	TGTGCCAGTAGTATAGCAGGACAGGGGGCGAGACAGCCCCAGCATTTT	CASSIAGQGARQPQHF
TRBV6-1	TRBJ1-5	TRBD1	many	TGTGCCAGCAGTGGCCGGGACAGGGGGCCAGGGAGCAATCAGCCCCAGCATTTT	CASSGRDRGPGSNQPQHF
TRBV6-1	TRBJ2-5	TRBD1	.	TGTGCCAGCAGTGCGGACAGGGTCATCGGAGAGACCCAGTACTTC	CASSADRVIGETQYF
TRBV7-2	TRBJ1-1	.	many	TGTGCCAGCAGCTTCACCCCGGACAGTAACACTGAAGCTTTCTTT	CASSFTPDSNTEAFF
TRBV12-3/TRBV12-4	TRBJ2-5	.	many	TGTGCCAGCAGTTTTTACAATCCTCAAGAGACCCAGTACTTC	CASSFYNPQETQYF
TRBV12-3/TRBV12-4	TRBJ1-1	.	few	TGTGCCAGCAGTTCAGAATCTCCTGAAGCTTTCTTT	CASSSESPEAFF
TRBV13	TRBJ2-1	TRBD1	few	TGTGCCAGCAGCCCGAGGACAGGGATCAATGAGCAGTTCTTC	CASSPRTGINEQFF
TRBV28	TRBJ2-7	TRBD2	many	TGTGCCAGCAGTTTGGACCGGGAGGCCTACGAGCAGTACTTC	CASSLDREAYEQYF
TRBV28	TRBJ2-7	.	many	TGTGCCAGCAGTCTAAGCGGGACAAGCGGCTTGTACGAGCAGTACTTC	CASSLSGTSGLYEQYF
TRBV20-1	TRBJ2-7	.	many	TGCAGTGCTCGGGGACTCAATTACGAGCAGTACTTC	CSARGLNYEQYF
TRBV28	TRBJ2-5	TRBD1	.	TGTGCCAGCAGTATAGGACCCGTAAACAGGGGGCAAGAAGAGACCCAGTACTTC	CASSIGPVNRGQEETQYF
TRBV19	TRBJ2-6	.	many	TGTGCCAGTAGTATACAGGGTCTCGGGGCCAACGTCCTGACTTTC	CASSIQGLGANVLTF
TRBV2	TRBJ2-5	.	.	TGTGCCAGCAGCTCCCCCCCGGACGGGGACCAAGAGACCCAGTACTTC	CASSSPPDGDQETQYF
TRBV9	TRBJ2-5	TRBD1	many	TGTGCCAGCAGCGCATCGACAGGGCAAGAGACCCAGTACTTC	CASSASTGQETQYF
TRBV18	TRBJ2-7	.	many	TGTGCCAGCTCACAATTACACTACGAGCAGTGCTTC	CASSQLHYEQCF
TRBV20-1	TRBJ2-7	.	many	TGCAGTGCTAGAGTAGCGGTAGCGGTGACCTACGAGCAGTACTTC	CSARVAVAVTYEQYF
TRBV6-2/TRBV6-3	TRBJ2-7	TRBD2	.	TGTGCCAGCAGTGCCGCTAGCGGGGGAACCTACGAGCAGTACTTC	CASSAASGGTYEQYF
TRBV11-2	TRBJ2-6	.	many	TGTGCCAGCAGCCCGGACGGACGGGGCTCTGGGGCCAACGTCCTGACTTTC	CASSPDGRGSGANVLTF
TRBV4-1	TRBJ2-7	.	many	TGCGCCAGCAGCCAAGTCGGGAGTGACGAGCAGTACTTC	CASSQVGSDEQYF
TRBV12-3/TRBV12-4	TRBJ1-1	.	few	TGTGCCAGCGGTCAGGGGTCCACTGAAGCTTTCTTT	CASGQGSTEAFF
TRBV25-1	TRBJ1-2	.	many	TGTGCCAGCAGTAACTGGTCGGGGAACTATGGCTACACCTTC	CASSNWSGNYGYTF
TRBV6-7	TRBJ2-5	TRBD2	many	TGTGCCAGCAGCGGACTAGCGGGGGAAGAGACCCAGTACTTC	CASSGLAGEETQYF
TRBV28	TRBJ2-7	.	many	TGTGCCAGCAGCTTAGTGGGCGAGCAGTACTTC	CASSLVGEQYF
TRBV10-3	TRBJ1-5	.	many	TGTGCCATCAGTGAGTCGGGGGTCCGGGGTCAGCCCCAGCATTTT	CAISESGVRGQPQHF
TRBV7-2	TRBJ2-2	.	many	TGTGCCAGCAGCCCGCGGTCGGCCTCCGCGAACACCGGGGAGCTGTTTTTT	CASSPRSASANTGELFF
TRBV10-3	TRBJ2-7	.	many	TGTGCCATCGGACAAAGCGACGGTTCCTACGAGCAGTACTTC	CAIGQSDGSYEQYF
TRBV6-5	TRBJ1-5	.	many	TGTGCCAGCAGTTACTCGAGAGGGGGAAGGAGCAACCAGCCCCAGCATTTT	CASSYSRGGRSNQPQHF
TRBV5-1	TRBJ2-5	.	many	TGCGCCAGCAGCTTTTCGGTAGGCCAACAAGAGACCCAGTACTTC	CASSFSVGQQETQYF
TRBV12-3/TRBV12-4	TRBJ1-5	.	many	TGTGCCAGCAGTTTAGGTCAGTTCCAGCCCCAGCATTTT	CASSLGQFQPQHF
TRBV5-1	TRBJ1-1	.	many	TGCGCCAGCAGCCCGGGACGGACTAACACTGAAGCTTTCTTT	CASSPGRTNTEAFF
TRBV6-1	TRBJ1-1	.	.	TGTGCCAGCATGAAGAAGAGAGAGAACACTGAAGCTTTCTTT	CASMKKRENTEAFF
TRBV20-1	TRBJ1-1	TRBD1	few	TGCAGTGCTAGAGAGGCGGTACAGGGGCTCACTGAAGCTTTCTTT	CSAREAVQGLTEAFF
TRBV30	TRBJ1-1	TRBD1	many	TGTGCCTGGAGATGGACAGGGGCAGAAGCTTTCTTT	CAWRWTGAEAFF
TRBV30	TRBJ2-7	.	.	TGTGCCTGGAGTCTTGGGCCAAGCTACGAGCAGTACTTC	CAWSLGPSYEQYF
TRBV11-2	TRBJ2-2	TRBD1	.	TGTGCCAGCAGCCTCGGTTGGGACAGGGGAAGCACCGGGGAGCTGTTTTTT	CASSLGWDRGSTGELFF
TRBV11-2	TRBJ2-7	.	.	TGTGCCAGCAGTTTCTGGGGGCTCGAGCAGTACTTC	CASSFWGLEQYF
TRBV20-1	TRBJ2-7	TRBD1	many	TGCAGTGCCGGGCGGACAGGGGAGTTCTACGAGCAGTACTTC	CSAGRTGEFYEQYF
TRBV6-2/TRBV6-3	TRBJ2-7	.	.	TGTGCCAGCCCCCGAGGGAGGAGGGACGAGCAGTACTTC	CASPRGRRDEQYF
TRBV4-1	TRBJ1-5	.	many	TGCGCCAGCAGCCTCGGCGGGGCAATTGGCAATCAGCCCCAGCATTTT	CASSLGGAIGNQPQHF
TRBV10-3	TRBJ2-7	.	many	TGTGCCATCAGTGGCTTCACAGGGCGCGAGCAGTACTTC	CAISGFTGREQYF
TRBV2	TRBJ1-1	.	many	TGTGCCAGCACCGCTCCCGGGACGCCGAACACTGAAGCTTTCTTT	CASTAPGTPNTEAFF